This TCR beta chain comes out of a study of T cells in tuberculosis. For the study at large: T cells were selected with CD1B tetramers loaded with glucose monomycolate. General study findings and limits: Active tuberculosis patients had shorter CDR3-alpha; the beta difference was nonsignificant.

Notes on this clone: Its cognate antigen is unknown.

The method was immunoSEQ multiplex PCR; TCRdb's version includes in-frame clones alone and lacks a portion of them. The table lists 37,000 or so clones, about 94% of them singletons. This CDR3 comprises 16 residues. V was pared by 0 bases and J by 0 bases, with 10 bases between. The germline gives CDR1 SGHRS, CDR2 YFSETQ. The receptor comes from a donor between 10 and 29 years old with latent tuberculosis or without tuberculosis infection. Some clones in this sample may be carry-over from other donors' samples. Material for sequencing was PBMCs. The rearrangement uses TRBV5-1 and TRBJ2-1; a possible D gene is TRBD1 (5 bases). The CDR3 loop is CASSLGQTSSYNEQFF. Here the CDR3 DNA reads TGCGCCAGCAGCTTGGGACAGACGAGCTCCTACAATGAGCAGTTCTTC.